These 21 T cell receptor beta chains were all obtained from the same sample, sequenced in a study of blood T cell repertoires in COVID-19. Only in-frame clones appear in the TCRdb table, and some are missing; sequencing was by immunoSEQ multiplex PCR. Of about 130,000 clones listed, about 90% are singletons. Specimen: peripheral blood. Receptor source: a woman aged 45-65 years who had recovered from COVID-19.

The chain combines TRBV2 with TRBJ1-6, with D possibly being TRBD1 (5 bases). The CDR3 consists of 14 residues. V was trimmed by 3 bases and J by 7 bases, leaving 10 bases between them. Looked up from germline, CDR1 is SNHLY and CDR2 is FYNNEI. This CDR3 reads CASSDRAGNSPLHF. CDR3 nucleotides: TGTGCCAGCAGTGACAGGGCTGGGAATTCACCCCTCCACTTT.

The chain joins TRBV3-1 (or the pseudogene TRBV3-2) to TRBJ2-7; 11 bases are a match to TRBD2. Germline trimming cut 2 bases from V and 3 bases from J; bases unmatched to any gene: 9. Looked up from germline, CDR1 is LGHDT and CDR2 is YNNKEL (reference sequence). CDR3 length equals 17 residues. The CDR3 protein is CASSQKPSGTSGYEQYF. In DNA, the CDR3 is TGTGCCAGCAGCCAAAAACCTTCCGGGACTAGCGGCTACGAGCAGTACTTC.

The rearrangement joins TRBV19 to TRBJ2-7, with TRBD2 identical over 14 bases. The CDR3 is 13 residues long. Per germline, CDR1 LNHDA and CDR2 SQIVND (reference sequence). V was clipped by 7 bases and J by 9 bases; unmatched bases: 5. CDR3 residues: CASKPGLAGAQYF. CDR3 DNA: TGTGCCAGTAAGCCGGGACTAGCGGGAGCGCAGTACTTC.

The chain employs TRBV6-5 and TRBJ2-3; 8 bases line up with TRBD1. After removal of 1 base from V and 4 bases from J, the junction contained 7 bases not matched to a gene. The V gene's germline CDR1 is MNHEY and CDR2 SVGAGI. The CDR3 covers 16 residues. The chain's CDR3 is CASSYFGTGPSDTQYF. The CDR3 DNA reads TGTGCCAGCAGTTACTTTGGGACAGGTCCGTCAGATACGCAGTATTTT.

This clone was seen only once. The chain uses TRBV6-6 and TRBJ2-5, with 7 bases lining up with TRBD1. V dropped 6 bases and J dropped 4; count of bases not matched to a gene: 11. Germline CDR1 is MNHNY and CDR2 is SVGAGI (reference sequence). This CDR3 has 15 residues. The CDR3 region is CASSAQGVAGETQYF. The CDR3 nucleotides read TGTGCCAGCAGCGCCCAGGGGGTCGCGGGAGAGACCCAGTACTTC.

The chain employs TRBV19 and TRBJ1-1; D uncertain. Trimming shortened V by 5 bases and J by 2 bases, and 12 bases separated the two germline ends. The germline V gene encodes CDR1 LNHDA and CDR2 SQIVND (reference sequence). This CDR3 is 14 amino acids long. For the CDR3, the DNA is TGTGCCAGTAGTGTTCAGGTTGGAAACACTGAAGCTTTCTTT. It yields the protein CASSVQVGNTEAFF.

The chain carries TRBV2 and TRBJ2-1; 9 bases map to TRBD2. CDR3 length: 18 amino acids. Trimming cost V 4 bases and J 4 bases; bases outside gene matches: 14. Per the germline V gene, CDR1 is SNHLY and CDR2 is FYNNEI. The CDR3 region has the DNA TGTGCCAGCAGTGTAGAGGAAGGCGGGGGGGTAGGGTACAATGAGCAGTTCTTC. Its translation: CASSVEEGGGVGYNEQFF.

The chain employs TRBV6-2 or TRBV6-3 and TRBJ2-1; 8 nucleotides agree with TRBD2. The CDR3 runs to 15 residues. CDR1 is MNHEY and CDR2 is SVGEGT in the germline V gene. Trimming removed 6 bases from V and 2 bases from J; junction bases left unmatched: 6. The DNA of the CDR3 is TGTGCCAGCAGCACAGGACTAGCCACCTACAATGAGCAGTTCTTC. Translation: CASSTGLATYNEQFF.

This clone showed up just once. This chain uses TRBV7-2 with TRBJ2-7, with D perhaps matching TRBD1 (5 bases). Trimming shortened V by 5 bases and J by 3 bases, and 11 bases separated the two germline ends. Germline CDR1 SGHTA, CDR2 FQGNSA. The CDR3 spans 13 residues. CDR3 loop: CASSLGQDYEQYF. The CDR3 region has the DNA TGTGCCAGCAGCCTAGGACAAGACTACGAGCAGTACTTC.

The V and J genes are TRBV15 and TRBJ2-7; 12 nucleotides line up with TRBD2. V was clipped by 3 bases and J by 2 bases; unmatched bases: 2. This CDR3 region has 15 residues. The germline V gene has CDR1 LNHNV and CDR2 YYDKDF (reference sequence). In nucleotides, the CDR3 is TGTGCCACCAGCAGTCGGACTAGCGGGGCCTACGAGCAGTACTTC. It yields the protein CATSSRTSGAYEQYF.

The V call is TRBV30, the J call TRBJ1-3; D not resolved. The CDR3 runs 13 residues. Germline V gene data show CDR1 as GTSNPN and CDR2 as SVGIG (reference sequence). Trimming took 0 bases from V and 4 from J, leaving 7 bases between them. CDR3 coding DNA: TGTGCCTGGAGTGTAAACAGCGGAAACACCATATATTTT. It is translated as CAWSVNSGNTIYF. Full variable domain (missing parts from reference TRBV30 and TRBJ1-3): SQTIHQWPATLVQPVGSPLSLECTVEGTSNPNLYWYRQAAGRGLQLLFYSVGIGQISSEVPQNLSASRPQDRQFILSSKKLLLSDSGFYLCAWSVNSGNTIYFGEGSWLTVV.

The V gene is TRBV4-1, the J gene TRBJ1-6; D unresolved. The CDR3 contains 16 residues. Trimming shortened V by 0 bases and J by 4 bases, and 10 bases separated the two germline ends. CDR1 MGHRA and CDR2 YSYEKL come from the germline V gene. CDR3 region: CASSQDERRYNSPLHF. In nucleotides, the CDR3 is TGCGCCAGCAGCCAAGATGAACGGAGATATAATTCACCCCTCCACTTT.

For the CDR3, the DNA is TGTGCCAGTAGCCGTGGACAGGGGTCCTACGAGCAGTACTTC. This codes for CASSRGQGSYEQYF. The rearrangement joins TRBV19 to TRBJ2-7, with TRBD1 matching 9 bases. V was pared by 6 bases and J by 1 base, with 4 bases of the junction left unmatched. This CDR3 has 14 residues. Germline CDR1 LNHDA, CDR2 SQIVND (reference sequence).

The rearrangement joins TRBV7-9 to TRBJ2-7; a possible D gene is TRBD1 (6 bases). V lost 5 bases to trimming and J lost 5 bases, with 22 bases between them. There are 16 residues in the CDR3. From germline, CDR1 is SEHNR and CDR2 FQNEAQ (reference sequence). CDR3 in DNA: TGTGCCAGCAGCGATACCGGGACAACCAGGATCCACGAGCAGTACTTC. Amino acid sequence: CASSDTGTTRIHEQYF.

This clone was observed once. The gene calls are TRBV12-5 and TRBJ2-7; D might be TRBD1 (6 bases). V gave up 7 bases and J gave up 4 bases, with 20 bases separating them. The CDR3 spans 15 residues. Germline assignment: CDR1 LGHNT and CDR2 FRNRAP. CDR3 residues: CASALSGGRGYEQYF. In DNA form, the CDR3 reads TGTGCTAGTGCCCTGAGTGGTGGCAGGGGTTACGAGCAGTACTTC. Looking up the rest from reference TRBV12-5 and TRBJ2-7 gives the full variable domain: DARVTQTPRHKVTEMGQEVTMRCQPILGHNTVFWYRQTMMQGLELLAYFRNRAPLDDSGMPKDRFSAEMPDATLATLKIQPSEPRDSAVYFCASALSGGRGYEQYFGPGTRLTVT.

The chain combines TRBV10-1 with TRBJ2-3; D uncertain. Germline-derived CDR1 and CDR2 are WNHNN and SYGVQD (reference sequence). The CDR3 has 13 amino acids. The germline V and J ends were trimmed by 6 bases and 0 bases, with 7 bases remaining between them. In nucleotides, the CDR3 is TGCGCCAGCAGCCAGACTAGCACAGATACGCAGTATTTT. This sequence encodes CASSQTSTDTQYF.

The V gene is TRBV6-6, the J gene TRBJ1-5; D call uncertain. V lost 2 bases and J lost 8, with 10 bases in between. Germline loops: CDR1 MNHNY, CDR2 SVGAGI (reference sequence). The CDR3 is 13 residues long. This CDR3 is CASSYAEREPQHF. In DNA form, the CDR3 reads TGTGCCAGCAGTTACGCCGAGCGGGAGCCCCAGCATTTT.

This chain joins TRBV15 and TRBJ2-2, with 7 positions matching TRBD2. This CDR3 has 16 amino acids. V lost 6 bases and J lost 2; bases outside the gene matches: 9. Germline assignment: CDR1 LNHNV and CDR2 YYDKDF (reference sequence). CDR3 coding DNA: TGTGCCACCAGTAAAATAGTGACTAGCAACACCGGGGAGCTGTTTTTT. Translating it yields CATSKIVTSNTGELFF.

The chain employs TRBV19 and TRBJ1-5; 8 bases agree with TRBD1. The CDR3 spans 18 residues. V trimming: 10 bases; J trimming: 0 bases; junction bases outside the gene matches: 17. CDR1 LNHDA and CDR2 SQIVND come from the germline V gene (reference sequence). CDR3 coding DNA: TGTGCCACCACAACTTCGGTGGACAGGGACTATAGCAATCAGCCCCAGCATTTT. Translating it yields CATTTSVDRDYSNQPQHF.

The chain links TRBV9 to TRBJ1-1, with D perhaps TRBD1 (5 bases). The CDR3 is 15 residues long. Looked up from germline, CDR1 is SGDLS and CDR2 is YYNGEE. V was trimmed by 0 bases and J by 3 bases, leaving 12 bases between them. CDR3 in amino acids: CASSVGGGVDTEAFF. As DNA, the CDR3 is TGTGCCAGCAGCGTAGGGGGAGGGGTTGACACTGAAGCTTTCTTT.

V and J are TRBV9 and TRBJ2-1; D perhaps matches TRBD2 (5 bases). From germline, CDR1 is SGDLS and CDR2 YYNGEE. CDR3 length: 14 amino acids. Trimming pared 5 bases from V and 9 bases from J, leaving 18 bases between. The CDR3 loop reads CASSGRVTQPEQFF. As DNA, the CDR3 is TGTGCCAGCAGTGGGAGAGTAACTCAGCCTGAGCAGTTCTTC. Supplemented by reference TRBV9 and TRBJ2-1, the full variable domain reads DSGVTQTPKHLITATGQRVTLRCSPRSGDLSVYWYQQSLDQGLQFLIQYYNGEERAKGNILERFSAQQFPDLHSELNLSSLELGDSALYFCASSGRVTQPEQFFGPGTRLTVL.